A single sample is the source of the 7 T cell receptor beta chains below, sequenced in a study of beta chain features in type 1 diabetes. The antigens for these receptors are not known. As every portion of the isolated RNA was reverse transcribed, the sequencing read expressed TCRB transcripts. TCRdb keeps only in-frame clones here, not all; method: immunoSEQ multiplex PCR. This sample carries hundreds of thousands of clones, 11% to 15% of them seen once, and the ten largest clones take around 0.04%. General study findings and limits: Among patients with Type 1 diabetes, TCRB CDR3s were moderately but significantly shorter in every one of the four CD4+ subsets.

Sequencing was done on a sample of naive CD4+ T cells from blood. The receptors come from a man between 18 and 35 years old with type 1 diabetes.

V gene TRBV6-5 combines with J gene TRBJ1-5; D not resolved. Germline V gives CDR1 MNHEY, CDR2 SVGAGI. Trimming removed 2 bases from V and 3 bases from J, with 5 bases in between. CDR3 length: 13 amino acids. The DNA of the CDR3 is TGTGCCAGCAGTTACAGGGACAATCAGCCCCAGCATTTT. Its protein product is CASSYRDNQPQHF.

The chain is built from TRBV4-3 and TRBJ2-7, with 8 bases aligning to TRBD1. This CDR3 spans 16 amino acids. Germline CDR1 reads LGHNA; CDR2 reads YSLEER. V was clipped by 4 bases and J by 2 bases; unmatched bases: 10. The CDR3 sequence is CASSRTGPAGAYEQYF. DNA of the CDR3: TGCGCCAGCAGCCGGACAGGGCCAGCTGGCGCCTACGAGCAGTACTTC.

Worth noting for this clone: The identical CDR3 is also encoded by other nucleotide sequences in the sample. This sequence joins TRBV28 and TRBJ2-2; D uncertain. CDR1 MDHEN and CDR2 SYDVKM come from the germline V gene. The CDR3 is 12 amino acids. With 6 bases removed from V and 1 base from J, the gap between germline ends came to 3 bases. The CDR3 nucleotides are TGTGCCAGCAGCCTGAACACCGGGGAGCTGTTTTTT. Protein sequence: CASSLNTGELFF.

This clone was observed a handful of times. The same CDR3 arises from other DNA sequences in this sample as well. V usage is TRBV30 and J usage is TRBJ1-5; no clear D gene. The CDR3 totals 13 residues. V lost 2 bases, J lost 4 bases, and 9 bases lay in between. CDR1 and CDR2 from the germline V gene are GTSNPN and SVGIG (reference sequence). The DNA of the CDR3 is TGTGCCTGGAGTTTAGGGAGTAATCAGCCCCAGCATTTT. This codes for CAWSLGSNQPQHF.

The rearrangement joins TRBV6-5 to TRBJ2-3, with a possible D match to TRBD2 (6 bases). The CDR3 runs 14 residues. V was cut by 7 bases and J by 5 bases, with 16 bases left in between. The germline gives CDR1 MNHEY, CDR2 SVGAGI. CDR3 in amino acids: CASMTGAGGDTQYF. CDR3 DNA sequence: TGTGCCAGCATGACCGGGGCCGGGGGAGATACGCAGTATTTT.

This clone has a handful of counts. J is TRBJ2-7 and V is TRBV7-2; D is perhaps TRBD1 (6 bases). The germline CDR1 and CDR2 sequences are SGHTA and FQGNSA. The CDR3 is made up of 16 amino acids. V was pared by 3 bases and J by 0 bases, with 15 bases between. The CDR3 reads CASSFPGHLLSYEQYF. The CDR3 nucleotides read TGTGCCAGCAGCTTCCCGGGACATCTCCTCTCCTACGAGCAGTACTTC.

This clone was found a few times. The chain uses TRBV19 and TRBJ2-6, with a possible D match to TRBD1 (6 bases). Germline CDR1 LNHDA, CDR2 SQIVND (reference sequence). Trimming cost V 10 bases and J 0 bases, with 19 bases left between them. There are 17 residues in the CDR3. The CDR3 loop reads CATKRRTAFSGANVLTF. The DNA for the CDR3 is TGTGCCACCAAAAGACGGACAGCCTTCTCTGGGGCCAACGTCCTGACTTTC.